A single sample is the source of the 13 T cell receptor beta chains below, sequenced in a study of Graves' ophthalmopathy and Graves' hyperthyroidism. As the template, RNA transcripts were used to amplify TCR beta CDR3 regions. RT-PCR in the first round used HTBI primers; a second-round multiplex PCR followed. TCRdb fed the multiplex PCR reads into MiXCR, producing one record per CDR3 protein. Of a few hundred thousand distinct CDR3 sequences detected, 15% appear once; the ten largest clones hold approximately 7%. Sequenced sample: peripheral blood. The receptors stem from a woman aged 18 to 35 with stable Graves' hyperthyroidism.

This clonotype has at least ten counts. V is TRBV18 and J is TRBJ1-5; the D gene is possibly TRBD1 (6 bases). Trimming removed 1 base at V and 3 bases at J, with 10 bases between. This CDR3 spans 15 amino acids. CDR1 and CDR2 from the germline V gene are KGHSH and LQKENI. DNA for the CDR3: TGTGCCAGCTCACCACGGGGGGCCGACAATCAGCCCCAGCATTTT. This sequence encodes CASSPRGADNQPQHF.

This clonotype was seen at least ten times. The CDR3 bases are TGTGCCAGCATCCCAGGGGGCGCGGGAAACTATGGCTACACCTTC. Translation: CASIPGGAGNYGYTF. The chain recombines TRBV6-1 with TRBJ1-2, with 8 bases fitting TRBD1. Germline V CDR1 and CDR2: MNHNS, SASEGT. The CDR3 sequence is 15 residues long. The J segment lost 2 bases and the V segment lost 7 bases, leaving 9 bases of the junction unmatched.

In this sample, this clonotype turned up many times. The V call is TRBV19, the J call TRBJ2-7, with D possibly matching TRBD1 (6 bases). Germline V gene lookup returns CDR1 LNHDA and CDR2 SQIVND (reference sequence). V lost 8 bases, J lost 5 bases, and 19 bases lay in between. This CDR3 comprises 14 residues. The CDR3 reads CASANRQGSNEQYF. The CDR3 DNA is TGTGCCAGTGCGAACCGCCAGGGGAGCAACGAGCAGTACTTC.

This clonotype was recorded many times. The chain is built from TRBV6-5 and TRBJ1-2, with 11 bases aligning to TRBD1. The V segment lost 5 bases and the J segment 6 bases; nucleotides outside the gene matches: 8. CDR3 length: 15 amino acids. CDR1 is MNHEY and CDR2 is SVGAGI in the germline V gene. The CDR3 is CASSIRDRGIDGYTF. DNA for the CDR3: TGTGCCAGCAGTATCCGGGACAGGGGGATCGATGGCTACACCTTC.

This clonotype was found many times. A single base separates this from a much larger clone, so it may be a read error. The chain is built from TRBV6-2 or TRBV6-3 and TRBJ1-1; unclear D gene. Germline lookup yields CDR1 MNHEY and CDR2 SVGEGT. This CDR3 comprises 14 residues. Trimming stripped 7 bases from V and 1 base from J, with 13 bases between. The CDR3 loop reads CASTWSSPNTEAFF. For the CDR3, the DNA is TGTGCCAGCACGTGGTCCAGCCCGAACACTGAAGCTTTCTTT.

This clonotype was observed many times. The rearrangement links TRBV24-1 to TRBJ1-5; D uncertain. Germline V gene data show CDR1 as KGHDR and CDR2 as SFDVKD. The CDR3 sequence is 16 residues long. V gave up 5 bases and J gave up 0 bases, with 13 bases separating them. DNA of the CDR3: TGTGCCACCAGTGGAGAAGATCTTACTAGCAATCAGCCCCAGCATTTT. Encoded protein: CATSGEDLTSNQPQHF.

The rearrangement uses TRBV14 and TRBJ1-2; D remains unclear. Looked up from germline, CDR1 is SGHDN and CDR2 is FVKESK. This CDR3 comprises 14 residues. The V gene lost 6 bases and the J gene lost 3 bases, with 14 bases spanning the gap. CDR3 amino acids: CASRPGPSDYGYTF. Here the CDR3 DNA reads TGTGCCAGCAGACCGGGTCCATCGGACTATGGCTACACCTTC.

This clonotype was detected many times. The V call is TRBV18, the J call TRBJ1-5; D call uncertain. The V gene lost 3 bases and the J gene lost 8 bases, with 14 bases spanning the gap. The germline gives CDR1 KGHSH, CDR2 LQKENI. This CDR3 is built from 14 residues. Here the CDR3 DNA reads TGTGCCAGCTCACCTTATGAGGGATGGAAGCCCCAGCATTTT. Translation gives CASSPYEGWKPQHF.

This clonotype was recorded many times. The chain recombines TRBV2 with TRBJ1-1, with 9 bases fitting TRBD1. The length of the CDR3 is 13 residues. CDR1 and CDR2 (germline): SNHLY, FYNNEI. After removal of 7 bases from V and 3 bases from J, the junction contained 3 bases not matched to a gene. CDR3 residues: CASTGQGHTEAFF. In DNA, the CDR3 is TGTGCCAGCACTGGACAGGGGCACACTGAAGCTTTCTTT.

This clonotype has a count of ten or more. This chain links TRBV29-1 with TRBJ2-7; the D is unclear. The CDR3 is made up of 13 amino acids. The germline V gene has CDR1 SQVTM and CDR2 ANQGSEA. Trimming stripped 4 bases from V and 6 bases from J, with 16 bases between. The CDR3 is CSVGDRVAGEQYF. The CDR3 nucleotides read TGCAGCGTTGGGGATCGGGTCGCCGGCGAGCAGTACTTC.

This clonotype was seen repeatedly, ten times or more. The chain combines TRBV19 with TRBJ2-4; 12 bases line up with TRBD2. Germline V CDR1 and CDR2: LNHDA, SQIVND (reference sequence). This CDR3 contains 18 residues. V lost 3 bases, J lost 0 bases, and 6 bases stayed unmatched. The CDR3 bases are TGTGCCAGTAGTATTGGGCTAGCGGGGGGGCTAGCCAAAAACATTCAGTACTTC. It translates to CASSIGLAGGLAKNIQYF.

This clonotype was seen many times. The chain uses TRBV20-1 and TRBJ1-1; 9 nucleotides line up with TRBD1. Germline V CDR1 and CDR2: DFQATT, SNEGSKA (reference sequence). Germline trimming cut 3 bases from V and 5 bases from J; bases unmatched to any gene: 7. The CDR3 has 14 amino acids. The CDR3 DNA follows: TGCAGTGCTAGGGGACAGGGCGGTCGGACTGAAGCTTTCTTT. Amino acid sequence: CSARGQGGRTEAFF.

This clonotype appeared a few times. The CDR3, as DNA: TGTGCCAGCTCACCACCGGGGGAGAAGAAGTCTGAAGCTTTCTTT. This codes for CASSPPGEKKSEAFF. This chain joins TRBV18 and TRBJ1-1, with a weak D call TRBD1 (5 bases). Germline V gives CDR1 KGHSH, CDR2 LQKENI. The CDR3 loop spans 15 amino acids. Trimming took off 0 bases at V and 6 bases at J, with 14 bases between the two ends. Based on the CDR3 plus reference TRBV18 and TRBJ1-1, the full variable domain is NAGVMQNPRHLVRRRGQEARLRCSPMKGHSHVYWYRQLPEEGLKFMVYLQKENIIDESGMPKERFSAEFPKEGPSILRIQQVVRGDSAAYFCASSPPGEKKSEAFFGQGTRLTVV.